The entry that follows covers one T cell receptor beta chain sequence. The CDR3 loop spans 13 amino acids. V was clipped by 5 bases and J by 1 base, with 8 bases between them. CDR1 is LNHDA and CDR2 is SQIVND in the germline V gene (reference sequence). Methods used by the authors: Quantification of nucleated cells was approximated via reference gene primer amplification. Some clones are missing from TCRdb's copy, which holds only in-frame ones; the method was immunoSEQ multiplex PCR. V and J calls and clone size follow that table, whereas D and trimming were derived from the DNA. Counted here are about 150,000 clones, roughly 87% occurring once; the ten biggest clones make up about 4.6%. This sample was included in a study of blood T cell repertoires in COVID-19. Across the study: The samples span acute and convalescent COVID-19 from the United States, Italy and Spain. PBMCs, B-cell-depleted T cells, or T cells were the source of the cDNA or gDNA that made up the material.

V is TRBV19 and J is TRBJ1-1, with no clear D. This receptor was obtained from a woman aged 55 to 70 with active or convalescent COVID-19. Source material: peripheral blood. CDR3: CASSLSQNTEAFF. The CDR3 DNA sequence: TGTGCCAGTAGTTTGTCCCAGAACACTGAAGCTTTCTTT.